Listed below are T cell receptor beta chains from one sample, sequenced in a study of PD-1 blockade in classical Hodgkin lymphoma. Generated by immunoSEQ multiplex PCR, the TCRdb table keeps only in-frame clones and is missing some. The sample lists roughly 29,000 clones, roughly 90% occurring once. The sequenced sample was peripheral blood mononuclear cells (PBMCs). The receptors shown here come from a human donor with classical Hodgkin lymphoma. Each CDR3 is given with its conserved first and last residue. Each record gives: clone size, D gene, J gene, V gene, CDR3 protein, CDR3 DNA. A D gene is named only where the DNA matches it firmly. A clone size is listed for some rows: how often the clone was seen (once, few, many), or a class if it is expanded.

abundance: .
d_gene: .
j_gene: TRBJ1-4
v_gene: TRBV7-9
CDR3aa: CASPADGPFNEKLFF
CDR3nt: TGTGCCAGTCCGGCGGACGGCCCGTTTAATGAAAAACTGTTTTTT

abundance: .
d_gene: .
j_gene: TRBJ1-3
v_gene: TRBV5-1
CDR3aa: CASSLDSNSGNTIYF
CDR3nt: TGCGCCAGCAGTTTGGACAGCAACTCTGGAAACACCATATATTTT

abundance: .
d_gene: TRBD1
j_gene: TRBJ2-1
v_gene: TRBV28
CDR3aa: CASSSGQGAYNEQFF
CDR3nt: TGTGCCAGCAGTTCGGGACAGGGGGCGTACAATGAGCAGTTCTTC

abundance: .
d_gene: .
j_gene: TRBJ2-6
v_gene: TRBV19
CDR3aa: CASSMTRSGANVLTF
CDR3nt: TGTGCCAGTAGTATGACCCGCTCTGGGGCCAACGTCCTGACTTTC

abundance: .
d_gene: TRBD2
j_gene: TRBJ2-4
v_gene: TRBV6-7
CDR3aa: CASSYSLAGVLLPKNIQYF
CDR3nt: TGTGCCAGCAGTTACTCGCTAGCGGGAGTATTGTTACCCAAAAACATTCAGTACTTC

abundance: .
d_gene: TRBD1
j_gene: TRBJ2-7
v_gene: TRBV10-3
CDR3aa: CAISEQDRGSYEQYF
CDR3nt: TGTGCCATCAGTGAACAGGACAGGGGCTCCTACGAGCAGTACTTC

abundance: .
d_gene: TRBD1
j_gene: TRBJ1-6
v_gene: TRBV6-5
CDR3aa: CASSRTGSNSPLHF
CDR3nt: TGTGCCAGCAGTCGGACAGGATCTAATTCACCCCTCCACTTT

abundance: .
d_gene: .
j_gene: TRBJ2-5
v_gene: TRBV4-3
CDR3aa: CASSQSFARGVPPSGKETQYF
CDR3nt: TGCGCCAGCAGCCAATCATTCGCCCGGGGCGTCCCCCCTTCCGGGAAAGAGACCCAGTACTTC

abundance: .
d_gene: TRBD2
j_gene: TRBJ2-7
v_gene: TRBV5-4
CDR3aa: CASSLPGLADYEQYF
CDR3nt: TGTGCCAGCAGCTTGCCGGGACTAGCGGACTACGAGCAGTACTTC

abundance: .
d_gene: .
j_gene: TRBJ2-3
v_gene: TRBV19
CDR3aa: CASSPRQSTDTQYF
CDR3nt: TGTGCCAGTAGTCCTCGACAGAGCACAGATACGCAGTATTTT

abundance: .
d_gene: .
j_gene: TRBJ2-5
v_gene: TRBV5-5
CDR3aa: CASSPESFQETQYF
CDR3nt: TGTGCCAGCAGCCCTGAGAGCTTCCAAGAGACCCAGTACTTC

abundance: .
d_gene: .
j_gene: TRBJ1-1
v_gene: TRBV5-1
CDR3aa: CASSPQGLMNTEAFF
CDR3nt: TGCGCCAGCAGCCCTCAGGGGTTAATGAACACTGAAGCTTTCTTT

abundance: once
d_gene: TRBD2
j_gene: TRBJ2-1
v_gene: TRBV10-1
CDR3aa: CASSESTSDYNEQFF
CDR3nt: TGCGCCAGCAGTGAGAGTACTAGCGACTACAATGAGCAGTTCTTC

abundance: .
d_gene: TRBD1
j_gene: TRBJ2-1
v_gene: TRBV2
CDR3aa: CASREGQYNEQFF
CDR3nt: TGTGCCAGCAGAGAGGGACAGTACAATGAGCAGTTCTTC

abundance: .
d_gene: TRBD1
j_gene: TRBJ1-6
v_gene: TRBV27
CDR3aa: CASRQGGVAYNSPLHF
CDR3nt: TGTGCCAGCCGTCAAGGGGGCGTCGCCTATAATTCACCCCTCCACTTT

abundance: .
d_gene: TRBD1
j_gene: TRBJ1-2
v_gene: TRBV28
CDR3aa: CATGQGALGYTF
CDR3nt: TGTGCCACAGGACAGGGGGCTCTCGGCTACACCTTC

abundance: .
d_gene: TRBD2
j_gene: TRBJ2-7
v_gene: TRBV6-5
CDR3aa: CASTAGGGIFHEQYF
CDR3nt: TGTGCCAGCACCGCCGGGGGAGGGATTTTTCACGAGCAGTACTTC

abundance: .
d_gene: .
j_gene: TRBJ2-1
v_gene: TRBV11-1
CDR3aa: CASSLASGLYNEQFF
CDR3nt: TGTGCCAGCAGCTTAGCGTCGGGGCTCTACAATGAGCAGTTCTTC

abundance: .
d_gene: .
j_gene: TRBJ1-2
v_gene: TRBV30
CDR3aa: CAWRQTASLNYGYTF
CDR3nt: TGTGCCTGGAGACAGACAGCATCCTTAAACTATGGCTACACCTTC

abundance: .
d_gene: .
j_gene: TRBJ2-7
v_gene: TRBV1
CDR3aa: CTSIWLAPSERQYF
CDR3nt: TGCACCAGCATCTGGCTAGCCCCCTCTGAACGGCAGTACTTC

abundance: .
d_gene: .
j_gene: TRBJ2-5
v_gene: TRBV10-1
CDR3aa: CASSDSDRQETQYF
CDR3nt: TGCGCCAGCAGTGATTCGGACAGACAAGAGACCCAGTACTTC

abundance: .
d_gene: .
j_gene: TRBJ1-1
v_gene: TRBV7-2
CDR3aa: CASSSALGRTEAFF
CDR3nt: TGTGCCAGCAGCTCCGCGCTTGGGAGAACTGAAGCTTTCTTT

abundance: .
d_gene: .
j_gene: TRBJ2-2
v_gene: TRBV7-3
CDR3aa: CASSLGPQAQGELFF
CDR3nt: TGTGCCAGCAGCTTAGGACCACAAGCCCAGGGGGAGCTGTTTTTT

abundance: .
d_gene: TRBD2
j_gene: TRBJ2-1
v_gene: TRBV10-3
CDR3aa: CAISESNQARGGREQFF
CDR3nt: TGTGCCATCAGTGAGTCGAATCAGGCCCGGGGGGGAAGGGAGCAGTTCTTC

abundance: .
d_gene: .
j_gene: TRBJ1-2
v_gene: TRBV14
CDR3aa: CASSEDGNYGYTF
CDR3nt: TGTGCCAGCAGCGAAGACGGAAACTATGGCTACACCTTC

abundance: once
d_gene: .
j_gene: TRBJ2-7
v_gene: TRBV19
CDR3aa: CASSGTLSAGEQYF
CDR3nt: TGTGCCAGTTCTGGGACCCTGAGCGCTGGAGAGCAGTACTTC

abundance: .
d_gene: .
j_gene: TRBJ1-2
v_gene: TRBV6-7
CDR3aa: CASSILWGRRNYGYTF
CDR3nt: TGTGCCAGCAGTATCTTATGGGGCAGGAGAAACTATGGCTACACCTTC

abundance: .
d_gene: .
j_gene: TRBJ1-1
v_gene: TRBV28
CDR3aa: CASSLHPARGTEAFF
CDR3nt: TGTGCCAGCAGTTTGCACCCGGCGCGCGGGACTGAAGCTTTCTTT

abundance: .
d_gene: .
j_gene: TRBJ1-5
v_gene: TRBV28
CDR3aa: CASSPDNLYQPQHF
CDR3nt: TGTGCCAGCAGCCCCGATAATTTATATCAGCCCCAGCATTTT

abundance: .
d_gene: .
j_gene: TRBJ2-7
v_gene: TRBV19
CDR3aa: CASSTHKAYEQYF
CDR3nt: TGTGCCAGTAGTACCCACAAAGCCTACGAGCAGTACTTC

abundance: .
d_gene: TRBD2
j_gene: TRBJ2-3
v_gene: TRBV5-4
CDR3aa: CASKPGGTPFTDTQYF
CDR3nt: TGTGCCAGTAAACCCGGGGGGACTCCCTTCACAGATACGCAGTATTTT

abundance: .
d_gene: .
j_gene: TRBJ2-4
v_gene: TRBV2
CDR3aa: CASSESVVKNIQYF
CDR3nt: TGTGCCAGCAGTGAATCTGTTGTCAAAAACATTCAGTACTTC

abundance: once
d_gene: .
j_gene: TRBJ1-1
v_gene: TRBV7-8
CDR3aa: CASRKGRFGGVRNTEAFF
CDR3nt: TGTGCCAGCAGGAAGGGGAGGTTTGGGGGGGTGAGGAACACTGAAGCTTTCTTT

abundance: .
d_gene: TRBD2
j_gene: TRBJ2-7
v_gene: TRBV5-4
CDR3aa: CASSPRAQSGRARQYF
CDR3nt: TGTGCCAGCAGCCCACGGGCCCAATCCGGGAGGGCCCGGCAGTACTTC

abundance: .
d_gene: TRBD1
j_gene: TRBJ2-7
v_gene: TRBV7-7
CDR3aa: CASSSGGLGEQYF
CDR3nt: TGTGCCAGCAGTTCAGGGGGCTTAGGCGAGCAGTACTTC

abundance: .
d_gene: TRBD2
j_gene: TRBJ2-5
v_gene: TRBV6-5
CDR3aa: CASSSPGLAWETQYF
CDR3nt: TGTGCCAGCAGTTCACCGGGACTAGCGTGGGAGACCCAGTACTTC

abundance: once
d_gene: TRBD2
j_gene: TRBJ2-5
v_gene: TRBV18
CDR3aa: CASSGSGGPQETQYF
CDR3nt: TGTGCCAGCTCAGGATCGGGAGGGCCGCAAGAGACCCAGTACTTC

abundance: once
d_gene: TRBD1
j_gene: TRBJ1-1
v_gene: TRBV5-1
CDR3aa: CASSIRQGGTEAFF
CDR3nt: TGCGCCAGCAGCATACGACAGGGTGGGACTGAAGCTTTCTTT

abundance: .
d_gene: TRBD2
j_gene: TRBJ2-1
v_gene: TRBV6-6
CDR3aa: CASSYGVAGGDEQFF
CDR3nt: TGTGCCAGCAGTTACGGGGTAGCGGGAGGAGATGAGCAGTTCTTC

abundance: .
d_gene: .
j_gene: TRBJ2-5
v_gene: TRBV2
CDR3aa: CASSAYRDVTQYF
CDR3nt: TGTGCCAGCAGTGCATACAGGGATGTGACCCAGTACTTC

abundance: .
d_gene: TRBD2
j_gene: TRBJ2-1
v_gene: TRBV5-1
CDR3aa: CASSLVGAGGPNEQFF
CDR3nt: TGCGCCAGCAGCTTGGTAGGCGCGGGAGGGCCCAATGAGCAGTTCTTC

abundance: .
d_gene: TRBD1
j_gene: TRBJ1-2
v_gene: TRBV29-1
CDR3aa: CSVELGQGDYGYTF
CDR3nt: TGCAGCGTTGAACTGGGACAGGGGGACTATGGCTACACCTTC

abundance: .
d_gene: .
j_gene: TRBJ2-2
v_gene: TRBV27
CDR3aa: CASSLSGPPTGELFF
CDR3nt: TGTGCCAGCAGTTTGTCCGGGCCCCCCACCGGGGAGCTGTTTTTT

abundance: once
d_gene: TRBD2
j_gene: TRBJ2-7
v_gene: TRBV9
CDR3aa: CASSETPGLAPYEQYF
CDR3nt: TGTGCCAGCAGCGAAACCCCGGGACTAGCGCCCTACGAGCAGTACTTC

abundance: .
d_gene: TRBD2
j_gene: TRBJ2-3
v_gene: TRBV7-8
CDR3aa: CASSLVRAAGEGTQYF
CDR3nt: TGTGCCAGCAGCTTAGTGAGGGCAGCGGGGGAGGGTACGCAGTATTTT

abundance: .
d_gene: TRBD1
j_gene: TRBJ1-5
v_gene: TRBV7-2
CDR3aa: CASSFAGTGHQPQHF
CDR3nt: TGTGCCAGCAGCTTTGCCGGGACAGGGCATCAGCCCCAGCATTTT

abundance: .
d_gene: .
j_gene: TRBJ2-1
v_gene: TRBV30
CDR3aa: CAWSVGALYNEQFF
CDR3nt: TGTGCCTGGAGTGTAGGGGCCCTATACAATGAGCAGTTCTTC

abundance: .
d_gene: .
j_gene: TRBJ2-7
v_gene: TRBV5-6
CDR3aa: CASSSVGSSYEQYF
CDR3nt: TGTGCCAGCAGCTCGGTCGGTAGCTCCTACGAGCAGTACTTC

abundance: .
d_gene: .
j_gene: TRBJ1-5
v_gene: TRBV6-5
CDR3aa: CASSYSTNQPQHF
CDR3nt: TGTGCCAGCAGTTACTCGACAAATCAGCCCCAGCATTTT

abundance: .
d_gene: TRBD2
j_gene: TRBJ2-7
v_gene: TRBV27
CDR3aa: CASSLFGSGSSYEQYF
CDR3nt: TGTGCCAGCAGTTTATTTGGTAGCGGGAGCTCCTACGAGCAGTACTTC

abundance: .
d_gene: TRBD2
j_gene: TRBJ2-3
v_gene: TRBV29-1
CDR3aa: CSVASGRRTDTQYF
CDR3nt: TGCAGCGTTGCTAGCGGGAGGCGCACAGATACGCAGTATTTT

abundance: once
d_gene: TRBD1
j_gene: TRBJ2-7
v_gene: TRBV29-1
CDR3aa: CSVGDRVGNEQYF
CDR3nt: TGCAGCGTTGGGGACAGGGTTGGTAACGAGCAGTACTTC

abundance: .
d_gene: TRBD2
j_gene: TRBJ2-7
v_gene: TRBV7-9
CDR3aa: CASSFSGGPREQYF
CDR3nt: TGTGCCAGCAGCTTCTCGGGAGGGCCGCGGGAGCAGTACTTC

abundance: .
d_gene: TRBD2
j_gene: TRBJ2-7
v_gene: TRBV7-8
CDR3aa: CASSLAGSGSIYEQYF
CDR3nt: TGTGCCAGCAGCTTAGCCGGCAGCGGGAGTATATACGAGCAGTACTTC